The subject of this entry is one T cell receptor (beta chain). The antigen remains undetermined. This record comes from a study of T cells in narcolepsy. Profiled with immunoSEQ multiplex PCR; TCRdb holds only in-frame clones, not every one. The sample lists 25,000 to 35,000 clones, about three quarters occurring once. Study outcomes and limitations: Same-patient CSF and blood CD4+ T cell clonotypes included HCRT-specific and TRIB2-specific autoreactive ones.

Trimming shortened V by 6 bases and J by 5 bases, and 14 bases separated the two germline ends. CDR1 WNHNN and CDR2 SYGVQD come from the germline V gene (reference sequence). The CDR3 length is 13 residues. The J gene is TRBJ2-7, the V gene TRBV10-1, with D possibly matching TRBD2 (5 bases). The sequence came from a human donor with narcolepsy. Sequenced material: CD45RA- memory CD4+ T cells from PBMCs. CDR3 sequence: CASRGPGRNEQYF. The CDR3 DNA reads TGCGCCAGCAGAGGACCGGGAAGGAACGAGCAGTACTTC.